The source of this T cell receptor beta chain is a study of T cells in women clearing cervical HPV infection. Study findings and constraints: TRBV6-7 relative abundance averaged 0.11% in cases and around 0.17% in controls.

About this clone itself: Its antigen remains unidentified. The CDR3 extends 3 residues past the end of the read, so its final part is completed from the germline J gene.

This CDR3 comprises 17 residues. V shed 0 bases and J shed 4 bases, with 16 bases lying between them. Germline CDR1 and CDR2: MNHNS and SASEGT. The repertoire was sequenced with immunoSEQ multiplex PCR; TCRdb's copy has only in-frame clones and lacks some. Its table records under 35,000 clones. Cervical HPV DNA detected by MY09/MY11 PCR, typed by dot-blot. Specimen: blood buffy coat. This clonotype was obtained from a woman aged 18-70 years with a cervical HPV16 infection that either progressed to CIN3+ or cleared (not recorded which). V is TRBV6-1 and J is TRBJ2-1; possible D gene TRBD1, 6 bases. The CDR3: CASSEALWSGAYNEQFF. CDR3 DNA, as far as it was read: TGTGCCAGCAGTGAAGCGCTTTGGTCAGGGGCTTACAATGAG.